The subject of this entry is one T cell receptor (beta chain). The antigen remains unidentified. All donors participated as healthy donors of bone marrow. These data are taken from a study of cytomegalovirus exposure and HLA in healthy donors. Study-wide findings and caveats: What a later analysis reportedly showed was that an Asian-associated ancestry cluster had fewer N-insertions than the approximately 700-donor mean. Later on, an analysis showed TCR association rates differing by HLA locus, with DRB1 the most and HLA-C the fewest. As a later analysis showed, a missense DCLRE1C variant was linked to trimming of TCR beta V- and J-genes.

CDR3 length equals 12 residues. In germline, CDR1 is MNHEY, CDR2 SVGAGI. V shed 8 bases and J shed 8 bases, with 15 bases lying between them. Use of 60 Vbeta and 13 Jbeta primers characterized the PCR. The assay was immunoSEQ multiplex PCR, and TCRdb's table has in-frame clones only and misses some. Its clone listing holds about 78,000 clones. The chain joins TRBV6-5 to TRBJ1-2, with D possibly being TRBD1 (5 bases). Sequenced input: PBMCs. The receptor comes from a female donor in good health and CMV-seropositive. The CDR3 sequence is CASRQSPGGYTF. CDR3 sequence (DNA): TGTGCCAGCCGACAGTCTCCGGGCGGCTACACCTTC.